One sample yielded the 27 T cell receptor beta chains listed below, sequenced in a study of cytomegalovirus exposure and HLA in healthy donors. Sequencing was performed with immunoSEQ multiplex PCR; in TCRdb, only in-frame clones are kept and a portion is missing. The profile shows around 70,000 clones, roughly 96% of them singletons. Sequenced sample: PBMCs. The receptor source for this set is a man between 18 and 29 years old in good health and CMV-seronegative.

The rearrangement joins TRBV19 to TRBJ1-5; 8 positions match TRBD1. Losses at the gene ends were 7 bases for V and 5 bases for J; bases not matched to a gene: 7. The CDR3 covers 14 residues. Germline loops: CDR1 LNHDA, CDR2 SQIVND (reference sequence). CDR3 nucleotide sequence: TGTGCCAGTACCTACAGGGGGTTAGATCAGCCCCAGCATTTT. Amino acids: CASTYRGLDQPQHF.

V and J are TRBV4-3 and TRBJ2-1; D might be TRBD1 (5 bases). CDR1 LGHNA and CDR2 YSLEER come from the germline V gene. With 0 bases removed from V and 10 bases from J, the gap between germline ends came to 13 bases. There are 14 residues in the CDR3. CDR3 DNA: TGCGCCAGCAGCCAAGATCCCGACAGTAGCGAGCAGTTCTTC. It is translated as CASSQDPDSSEQFF.

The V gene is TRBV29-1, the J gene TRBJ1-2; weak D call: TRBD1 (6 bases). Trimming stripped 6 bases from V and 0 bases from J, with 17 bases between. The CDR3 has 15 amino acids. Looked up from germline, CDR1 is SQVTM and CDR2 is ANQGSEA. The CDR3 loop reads CSVDRKVLSNYGYTF. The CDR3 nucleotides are TGCAGCGTCGACAGGAAGGTCCTCTCTAACTATGGCTACACCTTC. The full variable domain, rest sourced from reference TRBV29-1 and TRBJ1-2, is SAVISQKPSRDICQRGTSLTIQCQVDSQVTMMFWYRQQPGQSLTLIATANQGSEATYESGFVIDKFPISRPNLTFSTLTVSNMSPEDSSIYLCSVDRKVLSNYGYTFGSGTRLTVV.

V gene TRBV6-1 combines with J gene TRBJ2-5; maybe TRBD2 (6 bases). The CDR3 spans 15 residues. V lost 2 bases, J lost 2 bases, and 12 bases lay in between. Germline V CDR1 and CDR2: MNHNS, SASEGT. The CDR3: CASSENLGLQETQYF. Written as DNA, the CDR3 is TGTGCCAGCAGTGAAAATTTGGGACTGCAAGAGACCCAGTACTTC.

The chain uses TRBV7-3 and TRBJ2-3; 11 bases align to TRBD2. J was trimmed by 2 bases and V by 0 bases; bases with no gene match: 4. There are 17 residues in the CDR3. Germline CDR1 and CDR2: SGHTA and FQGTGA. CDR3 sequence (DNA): TGTGCCAGCAGCTTAACGGCTAGCGGGGGGTTCACAGATACGCAGTATTTT. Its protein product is CASSLTASGGFTDTQYF.

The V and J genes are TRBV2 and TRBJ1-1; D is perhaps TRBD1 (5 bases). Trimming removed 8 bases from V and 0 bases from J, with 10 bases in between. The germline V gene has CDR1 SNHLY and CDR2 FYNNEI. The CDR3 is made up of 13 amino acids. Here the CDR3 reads CASPRGMNTEAFF. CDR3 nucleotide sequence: TGTGCCAGCCCCCGGGGGATGAACACTGAAGCTTTCTTT.

The CDR3 is CASSYSKGFAGNTIYF. CDR3 nucleotide sequence: TGTGCCAGCAGTTACTCGAAGGGGTTTGCTGGAAACACCATATATTTT. This chain joins TRBV6-5 and TRBJ1-3; possible D gene TRBD1, 5 bases. The CDR3 has 16 amino acids. The V and J ends lost 0 bases and 2 bases respectively, with 11 bases between them. In germline, CDR1 is MNHEY, CDR2 SVGAGI.

DNA of the CDR3: TGTGCCAGCAGCCGCCGGGTTTTTGACTCACCCCTCCACTTT. It yields the protein CASSRRVFDSPLHF. V is TRBV5-6 and J is TRBJ1-6; no reliable D call. Trimming shortened V by 4 bases and J by 10 bases, and 15 bases separated the two germline ends. CDR1 SGHDT and CDR2 YYEEEE come from the germline V gene. There are 14 residues in the CDR3.

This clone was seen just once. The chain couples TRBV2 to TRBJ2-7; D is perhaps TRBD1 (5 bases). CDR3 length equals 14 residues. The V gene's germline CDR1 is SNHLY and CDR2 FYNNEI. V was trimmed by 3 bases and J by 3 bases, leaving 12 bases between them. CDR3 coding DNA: TGTGCCAGCAGTGACCCCAGGGTGGACTACGAGCAGTACTTC. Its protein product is CASSDPRVDYEQYF.

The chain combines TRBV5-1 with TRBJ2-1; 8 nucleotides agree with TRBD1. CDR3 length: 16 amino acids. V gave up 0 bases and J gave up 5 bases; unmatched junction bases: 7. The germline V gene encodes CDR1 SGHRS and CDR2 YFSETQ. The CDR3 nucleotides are TGCGCCAGCAGCTTGGGCTCCCGGGACAGGAACAATGAGCAGTTCTTC. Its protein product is CASSLGSRDRNNEQFF.

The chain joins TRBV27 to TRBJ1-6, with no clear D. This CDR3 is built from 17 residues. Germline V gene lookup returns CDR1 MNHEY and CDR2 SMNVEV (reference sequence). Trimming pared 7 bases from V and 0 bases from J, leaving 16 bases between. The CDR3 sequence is CASTLEGGSSYNSPLHF. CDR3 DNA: TGTGCCAGCACCTTAGAGGGCGGAAGCTCCTATAATTCACCCCTCCACTTT.

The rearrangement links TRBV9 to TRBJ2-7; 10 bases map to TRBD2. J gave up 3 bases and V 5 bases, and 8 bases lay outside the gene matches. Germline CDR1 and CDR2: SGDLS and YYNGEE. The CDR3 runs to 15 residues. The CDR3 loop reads CASSASGGTFYEQYF. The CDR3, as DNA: TGTGCCAGCAGTGCTAGCGGGGGCACCTTCTACGAGCAGTACTTC. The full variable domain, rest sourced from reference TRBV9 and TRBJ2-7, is DSGVTQTPKHLITATGQRVTLRCSPRSGDLSVYWYQQSLDQGLQFLIQYYNGEERAKGNILERFSAQQFPDLHSELNLSSLELGDSALYFCASSASGGTFYEQYFGPGTRLTVT.

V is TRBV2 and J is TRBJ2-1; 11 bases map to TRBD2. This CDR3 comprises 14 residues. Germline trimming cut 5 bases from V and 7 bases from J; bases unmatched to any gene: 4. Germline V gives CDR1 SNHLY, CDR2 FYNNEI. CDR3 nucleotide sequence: TGTGCCAGCAGTTTTAGCGGGGGGGCGAATGAGCAGTTCTTC. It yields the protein CASSFSGGANEQFF.

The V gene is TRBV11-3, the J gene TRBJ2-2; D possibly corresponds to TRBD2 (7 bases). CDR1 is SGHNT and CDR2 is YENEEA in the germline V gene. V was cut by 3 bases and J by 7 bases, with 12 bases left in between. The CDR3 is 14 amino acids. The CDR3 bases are TGTGCCAGCAGCTTTAGGGGGGGCAGCGGGGAGCTGTTTTTT. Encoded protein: CASSFRGGSGELFF.

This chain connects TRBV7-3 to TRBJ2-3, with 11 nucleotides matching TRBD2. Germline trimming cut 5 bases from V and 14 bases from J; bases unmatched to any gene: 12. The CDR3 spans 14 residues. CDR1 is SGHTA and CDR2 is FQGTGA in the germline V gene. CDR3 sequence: CASSHDLAGGSWYF. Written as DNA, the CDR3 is TGTGCCAGCAGCCACGACCTAGCGGGGGGTTCGTGGTATTTT.

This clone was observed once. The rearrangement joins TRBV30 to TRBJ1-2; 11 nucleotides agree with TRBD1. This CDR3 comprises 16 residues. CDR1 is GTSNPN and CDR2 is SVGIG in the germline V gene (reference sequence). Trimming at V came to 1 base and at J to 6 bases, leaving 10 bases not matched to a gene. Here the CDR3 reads CAWSAFRTGGSNGYTF. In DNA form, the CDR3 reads TGTGCCTGGAGTGCGTTCAGGACAGGGGGCAGTAATGGCTACACCTTC. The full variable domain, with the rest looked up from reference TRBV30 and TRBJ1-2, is SQTIHQWPATLVQPVGSPLSLECTVEGTSNPNLYWYRQAAGRGLQLLFYSVGIGQISSEVPQNLSASRPQDRQFILSSKKLLLSDSGFYLCAWSAFRTGGSNGYTFGSGTRLTVV.

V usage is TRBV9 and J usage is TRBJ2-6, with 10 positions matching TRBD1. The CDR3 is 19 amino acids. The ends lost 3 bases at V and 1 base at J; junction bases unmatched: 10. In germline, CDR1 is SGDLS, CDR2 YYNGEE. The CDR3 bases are TGTGCCAGCAGCGCCGATCCGGGACAGGGGACATCTGGGGCCAACGTCCTGACTTTC. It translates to CASSADPGQGTSGANVLTF.

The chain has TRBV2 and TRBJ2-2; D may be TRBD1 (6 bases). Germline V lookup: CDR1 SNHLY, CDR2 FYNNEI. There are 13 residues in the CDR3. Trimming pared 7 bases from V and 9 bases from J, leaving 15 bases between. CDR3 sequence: CASTGVGNWELFF. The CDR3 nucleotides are TGTGCCAGCACAGGGGTCGGGAACTGGGAGCTGTTTTTT.

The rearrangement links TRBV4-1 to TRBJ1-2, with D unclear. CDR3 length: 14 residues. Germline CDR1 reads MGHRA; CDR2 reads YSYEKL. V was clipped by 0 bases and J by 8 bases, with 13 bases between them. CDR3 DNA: TGCGCCAGCAGCCAAGATCGCGGTTCTCGGGGCTACACCTTC. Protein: CASSQDRGSRGYTF.

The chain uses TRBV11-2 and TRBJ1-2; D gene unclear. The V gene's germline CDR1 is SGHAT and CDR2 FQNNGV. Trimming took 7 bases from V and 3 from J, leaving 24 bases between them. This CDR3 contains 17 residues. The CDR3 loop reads CASKTPPSEGKDYGYTF. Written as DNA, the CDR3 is TGTGCCAGCAAAACCCCACCCTCCGAGGGAAAAGACTATGGCTACACCTTC.

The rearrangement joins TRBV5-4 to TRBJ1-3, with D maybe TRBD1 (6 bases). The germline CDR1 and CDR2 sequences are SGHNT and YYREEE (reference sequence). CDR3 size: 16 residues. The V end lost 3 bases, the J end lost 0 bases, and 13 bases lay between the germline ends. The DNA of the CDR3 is TGTGCCAGCAGCTACGGGACAATACCCTCTGGAAACACCATATATTTT. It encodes CASSYGTIPSGNTIYF.

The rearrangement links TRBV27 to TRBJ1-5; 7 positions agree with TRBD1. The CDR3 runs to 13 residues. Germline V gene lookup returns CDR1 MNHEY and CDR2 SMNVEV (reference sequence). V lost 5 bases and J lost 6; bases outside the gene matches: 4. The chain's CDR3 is CASSMTGTQPQHF. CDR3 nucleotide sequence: TGTGCCAGCAGTATGACAGGGACTCAGCCCCAGCATTTT.

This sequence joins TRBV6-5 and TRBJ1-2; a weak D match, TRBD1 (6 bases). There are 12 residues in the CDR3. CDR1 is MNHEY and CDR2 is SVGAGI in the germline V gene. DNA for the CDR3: TGTGGTCAGCAGGGGTTAGCCTATGGCTACACCTTC. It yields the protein CGQQGLAYGYTF.

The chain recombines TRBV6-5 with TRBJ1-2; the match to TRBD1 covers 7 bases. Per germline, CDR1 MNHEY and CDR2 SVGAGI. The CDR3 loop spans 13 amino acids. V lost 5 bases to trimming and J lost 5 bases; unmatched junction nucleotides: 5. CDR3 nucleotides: TGTGCCAGCAGTGGGACAGAGCCTTATGGCTACACCTTC. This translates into CASSGTEPYGYTF.

CDR3 loop: CASSDRGPYEQYF. The CDR3 nucleotides are TGTGCCAGCTCGGACAGGGGACCCTACGAGCAGTACTTC. The V and J genes are TRBV18 and TRBJ2-7; 9 positions match TRBD1. The trim removed 6 bases at V and 2 bases at J, leaving 2 bases unmatched. The CDR3 extends over 13 amino acids. Germline V gene lookup returns CDR1 KGHSH and CDR2 LQKENI.

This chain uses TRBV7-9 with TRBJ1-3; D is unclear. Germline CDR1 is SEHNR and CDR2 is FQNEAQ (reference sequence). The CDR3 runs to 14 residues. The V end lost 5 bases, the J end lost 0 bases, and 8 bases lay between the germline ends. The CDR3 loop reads CASSETSSGNTIYF. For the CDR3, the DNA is TGTGCCAGCAGCGAGACAAGCTCTGGAAACACCATATATTTT.

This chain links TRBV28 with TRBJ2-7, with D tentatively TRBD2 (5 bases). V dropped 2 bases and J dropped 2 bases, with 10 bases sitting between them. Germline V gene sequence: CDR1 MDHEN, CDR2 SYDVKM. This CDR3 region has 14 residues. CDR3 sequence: CASSLTGVTYEQYF. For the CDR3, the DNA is TGTGCCAGCAGTTTAACCGGGGTAACCTACGAGCAGTACTTC.